This T cell receptor beta chain was documented in a study of blood T cell repertoires in COVID-19. CDR1 is SGHDN and CDR2 is FVKESK in the germline V gene. With V trimmed by 3 bases and J by 4 bases, 0 bases remained unmatched. This CDR3 has 13 residues. Participants' own reports of clinical history determined their cohort assignment. Before being deemed recovered, Cohort 3 donors had two negative PCRs, clearance, or symptom resolution. Sequencing used immunoSEQ multiplex PCR; TCRdb keeps in-frame clones, though not all of them. The sample lists around 230,000 clones, 88% seen once, with roughly 2.7% in the top ten.

This chain connects TRBV14 to TRBJ1-1; 9 bases map to TRBD1. The source of this sequence is a woman aged 25 to 39 who had recovered from COVID-19. The sequenced sample consisted of PBMCs or T cells enriched from blood (not recorded which). Here the CDR3 reads CASSQDRGTEAFF. DNA for the CDR3: TGTGCCAGCAGCCAGGACAGGGGCACTGAAGCTTTCTTT.